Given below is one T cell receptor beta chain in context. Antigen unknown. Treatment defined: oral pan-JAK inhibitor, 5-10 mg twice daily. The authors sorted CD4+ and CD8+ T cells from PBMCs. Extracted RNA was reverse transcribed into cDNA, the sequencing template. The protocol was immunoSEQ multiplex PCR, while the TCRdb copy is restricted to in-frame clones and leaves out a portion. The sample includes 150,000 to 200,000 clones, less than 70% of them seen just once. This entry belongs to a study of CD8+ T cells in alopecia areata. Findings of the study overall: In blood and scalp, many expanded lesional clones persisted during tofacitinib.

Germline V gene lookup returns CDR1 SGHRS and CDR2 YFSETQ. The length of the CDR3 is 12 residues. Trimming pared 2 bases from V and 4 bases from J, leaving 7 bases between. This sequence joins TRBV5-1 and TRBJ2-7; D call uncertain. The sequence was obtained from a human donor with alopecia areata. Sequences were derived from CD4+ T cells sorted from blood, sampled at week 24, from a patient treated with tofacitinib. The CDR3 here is CASSLGEYEQYF. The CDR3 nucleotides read TGCGCCAGCAGCTTAGGCGAGTACGAGCAGTACTTC. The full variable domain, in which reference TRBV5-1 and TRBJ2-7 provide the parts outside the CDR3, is KAGVTQTPRYLIKTRGQQVTLSCSPISGHRSVSWYQQTPGQGLQFLFEYFSETQRNKGNFPGRFSGRQFSNSRSEMNVSTLELGDSALYLCASSLGEYEQYFGPGTRLTVT.